A single sample is the source of the 6 T cell receptor beta chains below, sequenced in a study of identifying expanded T cells in peripheral blood. Sequenced by immunoSEQ multiplex PCR; TCRdb stores in-frame clones only, minus some. The sample lists 95,000 to 150,000 clones, approximately 88% occurring once. Sequences were obtained from blood. Receptors originate from a person aged 18 to 70 in good health.

This rearrangement joins TRBV7-9 to TRBJ2-1; 7 positions agree with TRBD1. The trim removed 5 bases at V and 12 bases at J, leaving 7 bases unmatched. The CDR3 sequence is 12 residues long. The germline V gene has CDR1 SEHNR and CDR2 FQNEAQ (reference sequence). The CDR3 protein is CASSPEGAGQFF. The DNA for the CDR3 is TGTGCCAGCAGCCCCGAGGGGGCGGGGCAGTTCTTC.

The chain carries TRBV5-6 and TRBJ1-2; 8 bases agree with TRBD1. V lost 0 bases, J lost 0 bases, and 7 bases stayed unmatched. The CDR3 covers 17 residues. Looked up from germline, CDR1 is SGHDT and CDR2 is YYEEEE. The DNA of the CDR3 is TGTGCCAGCAGCTTGGGGGACAGGTTATTCTCTAACTATGGCTACACCTTC. Its translation is CASSLGDRLFSNYGYTF. Combining the CDR3 with reference TRBV5-6 and TRBJ1-2 gives the whole variable domain DAGVTQSPTHLIKTRGQQVTLRCSPKSGHDTVSWYQQALGQGPQFIFQYYEEEERQRGNFPDRFSGHQFPNYSSELNVNALLLGDSALYLCASSLGDRLFSNYGYTFGSGTRLTVV.

This rearrangement joins TRBV18 to TRBJ2-2, with 12 nucleotides matching TRBD2. The CDR3 loop spans 20 amino acids. Per germline, CDR1 KGHSH and CDR2 LQKENI. V lost 4 bases to trimming and J lost 2 bases; unmatched junction nucleotides: 14. The CDR3 protein is CASSLRLAGDPSTNTGELFF. As DNA, the CDR3 is TGTGCCAGCTCACTCCGACTAGCGGGGGACCCCTCCACAAACACCGGGGAGCTGTTTTTT.

This rearrangement joins TRBV19 to TRBJ1-2; D is undetermined. Trimming removed 7 bases from V and 4 bases from J, with 13 bases in between. Germline V gene data show CDR1 as LNHDA and CDR2 as SQIVND (reference sequence). The CDR3 sequence is 13 residues long. Here the CDR3 reads CASTPREGYGYTF. CDR3 in DNA: TGTGCCAGTACCCCTCGAGAGGGCTATGGCTACACCTTC.

The chain joins TRBV5-6 to TRBJ1-1; D is ambiguous. V lost 4 bases, J lost 1 base, and 5 bases lay in between. The CDR3 length is 12 residues. Germline V gene data show CDR1 as SGHDT and CDR2 as YYEEEE. This CDR3 is CASSPGNTEAFF. CDR3 DNA sequence: TGTGCCAGCAGCCCTGGGAACACTGAAGCTTTCTTT.

This clone turned up a few times. This chain links TRBV4-3 with TRBJ1-2; unclear D gene. This CDR3 region has 17 residues. Germline V gives CDR1 LGHNA, CDR2 YSLEER. The V and J ends lost 0 bases and 1 base respectively, with 15 bases between them. The CDR3 loop reads CASSQEIVGSGNYGYTF. In nucleotides, the CDR3 is TGCGCCAGCAGCCAAGAAATAGTGGGGTCGGGTAACTATGGCTACACCTTC.